These 24 T cell receptor beta chains were all obtained from the same sample, sequenced in a study of T-cell memory formation after mild COVID-19. Via MiXCR, TCRdb re-called the 5' RACE reads, giving one row per CDR3 protein. Among 150,000 to 200,000 distinct CDR3 sequences, 15% to 20% were seen once, and the ten largest hold roughly 1.9%. The sequenced sample consisted of PBMCs or a T cell subset sorted from them (not recorded which). The receptor set was obtained from an adult woman who had mild COVID-19 (a few samples of this study predate the infection). Cell type and time point are not known.

This clonotype was counted a few times. The chain recombines TRBV5-4 with TRBJ2-7, with TRBD2 matching 12 bases. The CDR3 runs to 17 residues. Germline lookup yields CDR1 SGHNT and CDR2 YYREEE (reference sequence). The ends lost 3 bases at V and 0 bases at J; junction bases unmatched: 7. The CDR3 here is CASSSIKTSGSSYEQYF. The CDR3 bases are TGTGCCAGCAGCTCCATCAAGACTAGCGGGAGCTCCTACGAGCAGTACTTC.

This chain connects TRBV10-3 to TRBJ2-5; no clear D gene. V was pared by 3 bases and J by 7 bases, with 9 bases between. Germline loops: CDR1 ENHRY, CDR2 SYGVKD. CDR3 size: 12 residues. In DNA form, the CDR3 reads TGTGCCATCAGTGACGAGGCTGGGACCCAGTACTTC. It is translated as CAISDEAGTQYF.

This clonotype was observed a few times. This chain connects TRBV6-1 to TRBJ1-1, with D possibly being TRBD1 (6 bases). The germline CDR1 and CDR2 sequences are MNHNS and SASEGT. The CDR3 runs 15 residues. V was cut by 4 bases and J by 1 base, with 13 bases left in between. CDR3 sequence: CASSGGDTRNTEAFF. The CDR3 coding sequence is TGTGCCAGCAGTGGGGGGGACACGAGGAACACTGAAGCTTTCTTT.

V usage is TRBV24-1 and J usage is TRBJ2-1; the D is unclear. Germline-derived CDR1 and CDR2 are KGHDR and SFDVKD. The CDR3 runs to 13 residues. The germline V and J ends were trimmed by 2 bases and 6 bases, with 7 bases remaining between them. CDR3 amino acids: CATSDSRSNEQFF. The CDR3 DNA reads TGTGCCACCAGTGATTCGCGGAGCAATGAGCAGTTCTTC.

This clonotype occurred a few times. The genes are TRBV7-2 and TRBJ2-7; TRBD2 matches 7 bases. The germline gives CDR1 SGHTA, CDR2 FQGNSA. J lost 1 base, V lost 1 base, and 4 bases had no gene match. The CDR3 is made up of 15 amino acids. In nucleotides, the CDR3 is TGTGCCAGCAGCTTAGGCGGGAGTAGGTCCTACGAGCAGTACTTC. It translates to CASSLGGSRSYEQYF. Drawing the rest from reference TRBV7-2 and TRBJ2-7, the complete variable domain is GAGVSQSPSNKVTEKGKDVELRCDPISGHTALYWYRQSLGQGLEFLIYFQGNSAPDKSGLPSDRFSAERTGGSVSTLTIQRTQQEDSAVYLCASSLGGSRSYEQYFGPGTRLTVT.

For the CDR3, the DNA is TGTGCCAGCAGGCGGCAGGGAACCGGGGAGCTGTTTTTT. As protein: CASRRQGTGELFF. The chain carries TRBV6-5 and TRBJ2-2; weak D call: TRBD1 (5 bases). Germline values: CDR1 MNHEY, CDR2 SVGAGI. The ends were cut back, 6 bases at V and 5 bases at J, with 10 bases in the middle. This CDR3 spans 13 amino acids.

In its sample, this clonotype was seen a few times. V and J are TRBV7-3 and TRBJ1-1; D is undetermined. Germline assignment: CDR1 SGHTA and CDR2 FQGTGA. V gave up 4 bases and J gave up 2 bases, with 14 bases separating them. This CDR3 contains 15 residues. The CDR3 protein is CASSSGPGRNTEAFF. The CDR3 nucleotides are TGTGCCAGCAGCTCGGGTCCCGGGAGAAACACTGAAGCTTTCTTT.

This clonotype was seen repeatedly, ten times or more. This chain connects TRBV9 to TRBJ2-3; D uncertain. This CDR3 has 15 residues. Germline V gene data show CDR1 as SGDLS and CDR2 as YYNGEE. V lost 0 bases and J lost 0, with 8 bases in between. The CDR3 DNA reads as TGTGCCAGCAGCGTAGGGGTGACGAGCACAGATACGCAGTATTTT. Translated, it gives CASSVGVTSTDTQYF.

Many counts were recorded for this clonotype. CDR3 in amino acids: CASSLVPGSTETQYF. The CDR3 DNA follows: TGCGCCAGCAGCTTGGTCCCGGGTTCCACGGAGACCCAGTACTTC. V usage is TRBV5-1 and J usage is TRBJ2-5; no reliable D call. The CDR3 runs 15 residues. V lost 0 bases to trimming and J lost 5 bases, with 14 bases between them. In germline, CDR1 is SGHRS, CDR2 YFSETQ.

This clonotype occurred many times. The chain links TRBV5-5 to TRBJ2-5; 7 bases agree with TRBD1. CDR3 length equals 16 residues. Germline V gene data show CDR1 as SGHKS and CDR2 as YYEKEE (reference sequence). Germline trimming cut 2 bases from V and 1 base from J; bases unmatched to any gene: 8. The CDR3 region is CASSFNPGQIQETQYF. CDR3 DNA sequence: TGTGCCAGCAGCTTCAACCCGGGACAGATCCAAGAGACCCAGTACTTC.

The V gene is TRBV29-1, the J gene TRBJ1-1; tentatively, D is TRBD1 (5 bases). This CDR3 is 13 amino acids long. Trimming shortened V by 4 bases and J by 4 bases, and 13 bases separated the two germline ends. Germline V gene sequence: CDR1 SQVTM, CDR2 ANQGSEA. The CDR3 region has the DNA TGCAGCGTTGCAGGGAGTGGGATCACTGAAGCTTTCTTT. Translation gives CSVAGSGITEAFF.

The chain combines TRBV20-1 with TRBJ2-5; TRBD1 agrees at 9 bases. The trim removed 1 base at V and 4 bases at J, leaving 7 bases unmatched. The germline V gene encodes CDR1 DFQATT and CDR2 SNEGSKA (reference sequence). The CDR3 sequence is 15 residues long. Here the CDR3 reads CSARGGQGRLETQYF. As DNA, the CDR3 is TGCAGTGCTAGAGGGGGACAGGGCCGATTAGAGACCCAGTACTTC.

This clonotype was found a few times. The rearrangement uses TRBV12-3 or TRBV12-4 and TRBJ2-7; 10 nucleotides match TRBD2. V shed 6 bases, J shed 2 bases, and the junction held 10 bases outside the gene matches. The CDR3 extends over 16 amino acids. CDR3 coding DNA: TGTGCCAGCAGCGCATCAGGGACTAGCGTCCCCTACGAGCAGTACTTC. It codes for CASSASGTSVPYEQYF.

The chain couples TRBV7-9 to TRBJ1-2, with D hard to call. The CDR3 runs to 14 residues. V lost 5 bases, J lost 6 bases, and 16 bases lay in between. Per germline, CDR1 SEHNR and CDR2 FQNEAQ (reference sequence). CDR3 sequence reads: CASSLETPPNGYTF. The CDR3 bases are TGTGCCAGCAGCCTAGAGACCCCACCCAATGGCTACACCTTC. Drawing the rest from reference TRBV7-9 and TRBJ1-2, the complete variable domain is DTGVSQNPRHKITKRGQNVTFRCDPISEHNRLYWYRQTLGQGPEFLTYFQNEAQLEKSRLLSDRFSAERPKGSFSTLEIQRTEQGDSAMYLCASSLETPPNGYTFGSGTRLTVV.

This clonotype was found a few times. The V call is TRBV5-1, the J call TRBJ2-3; 9 nucleotides match TRBD2. The V segment lost 3 bases and the J segment 6 bases; nucleotides outside the gene matches: 8. The CDR3 length is 15 residues. Germline CDR1 SGHRS, CDR2 YFSETQ. The CDR3: CASSSSGAAGDTQYF. The CDR3 nucleotides are TGCGCCAGCAGCTCTAGCGGGGCGGCCGGTGATACGCAGTATTTT.

This clonotype was counted between two and nine times. The J gene is TRBJ2-3, the V gene TRBV7-7; tentative D call: TRBD1 (6 bases). The CDR3 loop spans 13 amino acids. V lost 11 bases to trimming and J lost 2 bases, with 14 bases between them. Germline-derived CDR1 and CDR2 are SSHAT and FNYEAQ (reference sequence). The CDR3 sequence: CAVRRGTTDTQYF. CDR3 DNA: TGTGCCGTCAGAAGGGGGACCACAGATACGCAGTATTTT.

This chain uses TRBV20-1 with TRBJ1-2; the match to TRBD1 covers 10 bases. J gave up 5 bases and V 2 bases, and 2 bases lay outside the gene matches. The CDR3 has 13 residues. The germline V gene has CDR1 DFQATT and CDR2 SNEGSKA (reference sequence). The CDR3 protein is CSARRTGGYGYTF. The CDR3 DNA reads TGCAGTGCTAGACGGACAGGGGGGTATGGCTACACCTTC.

This clonotype was seen a handful of times. The V call is TRBV28, the J call TRBJ2-1; 11 bases fit TRBD2. The CDR3 is made up of 21 amino acids. V shed 8 bases and J 6 bases; nucleotides not matched to a gene: 27. Germline values: CDR1 MDHEN, CDR2 SYDVKM. In DNA form, the CDR3 reads TGTGCCAGCGCTGATTTCCTAGGGGGGTTACTAGCGGGAGCTGTTGCCAATGAGCAGTTCTTC. It specifies CASADFLGGLLAGAVANEQFF.

This clonotype was detected a few times. This chain links TRBV5-1 with TRBJ2-3; 9 nucleotides agree with TRBD2. The CDR3 covers 15 residues. After removal of 2 bases from V and 6 bases from J, the junction contained 7 bases not matched to a gene. Germline V gives CDR1 SGHRS, CDR2 YFSETQ. The CDR3 protein is CASSFLGLAGDTQYF. As DNA, the CDR3 is TGCGCCAGCAGCTTCTTGGGACTAGCCGGCGATACGCAGTATTTT.

The sample holds a few counts of this clonotype. The rearrangement joins TRBV12-5 to TRBJ2-4; 8 positions match TRBD2. The J segment lost 9 bases and the V segment lost 1 base, leaving 2 bases of the junction unmatched. The CDR3 sequence is 13 residues long. Germline loops: CDR1 LGHNT, CDR2 FRNRAP. CDR3 DNA sequence: TGTGCTAGTGGTTTGGGCGGGACTAGCATTCAGTACTTC. Residues: CASGLGGTSIQYF.

This clonotype was counted ten times or more. The V gene is TRBV7-9, the J gene TRBJ2-3, with TRBD2 as a possible D gene (6 bases). Germline V gives CDR1 SEHNR, CDR2 FQNEAQ (reference sequence). This CDR3 comprises 13 residues. V lost 5 bases and J lost 9, with 15 bases in between. The DNA of the CDR3 is TGTGCCAGCAGCCCCGAGGGCGGGACGACGCAGTATTTT. Amino acids: CASSPEGGTTQYF.

This clonotype has at least ten counts. This sequence joins TRBV7-9 and TRBJ2-3, with 8 bases lining up with TRBD1. J lost 5 bases, V lost 4 bases, and 14 bases had no gene match. This CDR3 has 17 residues. The germline V gene encodes CDR1 SEHNR and CDR2 FQNEAQ (reference sequence). CDR3 nucleotides: TGTGCCAGCAGCTCCTTAGGTGGACAGGGCAGAGGAGATACGCAGTATTTT. Translation: CASSSLGGQGRGDTQYF.

This clonotype was counted a few times. The chain links TRBV15 to TRBJ1-1; D is undetermined. V lost 0 bases to trimming and J lost 6 bases, with 5 bases between them. CDR1 is LNHNV, CDR2 YYDKDF, per germline (reference sequence). CDR3 size: 12 residues. In nucleotides, the CDR3 is TGTGCCACCAGCAGAGATGTGGCTGAAGCTTTCTTT. Residues: CATSRDVAEAFF.

The V and J genes are TRBV7-8 and TRBJ2-6; no clear D. The CDR3 is 15 residues long. The germline V gene has CDR1 SGHVS and CDR2 FQNEAQ. Trimming shortened V by 5 bases and J by 5 bases, and 13 bases separated the two germline ends. DNA of the CDR3: TGTGCCAGCAGCCAAACCAAAACCCGGGCCAACGTCCTGACTTTC. Its protein product is CASSQTKTRANVLTF.